This T cell receptor beta chain was identified during a study of shared T cell receptors in the human thymus. V dropped 3 bases and J dropped 0; count of bases not matched to a gene: 8. CDR3 length: 16 residues. Germline V gives CDR1 MDHEN, CDR2 SYDVKM. The data were produced by immunoSEQ multiplex PCR, yet TCRdb's version contains in-frame clones alone and is incomplete. The sample has some 660,000 clones, about 90% seen once. These data were likewise used in another study, on human thymus T cells. This second study says: Corrective surgery for congenital heart defects was being performed on the healthy Finnish infants who were the donors. Resections removed during corrective heart surgery provided the thymus tissue used. Repertoires from thymus and blood appeared to show biased V and J gene usage. Highly overlapping thymic repertoires among unrelated individuals were reported in related research.

The chain joins TRBV28 to TRBJ2-7; TRBD2 matches at 7 bases. This receptor was taken from a boy under three years old with a congenital heart defect. Sequencing used thymocytes. CDR3 protein: CASSLVGGKSSYEQYF. The CDR3 region has the DNA TGTGCCAGCAGTTTGGTCGGGGGGAAGAGCTCCTACGAGCAGTACTTC.